This T cell receptor beta chain originates from a study of cytomegalovirus exposure and HLA in healthy donors (dated by TCRdb to 2016 to 2017). Study-wide context: According to an earlier analysis of several hundred of the donors, about 179 million T cells yielded roughly 110 million unique TCR beta sequences and around 280 Gb of sequence data. An early release covering about 600 HLA-typed donors comprised around 300 gigabases of sequencing data and tens of millions of unique TCR sequences. Among the roughly 400 genotyped donors, more than 70% belonged to the genetic ancestry cluster associated with self-reported Caucasian donors. The study aimed to test whether signatures of past pathogen exposure could be identified by cataloging public T cell receptors. The study used immunosequencing to profile the T cell repertoires of hundreds of subjects and linked those repertoires to cytomegalovirus serostatus. In addition to the first cohort of 666 subjects, a separate validation cohort of 130 or so different subjects was used. High-throughput TCR immunosequencing, statistical association of individual TCRs with disease status, and machine learning were combined to predict cytomegalovirus infection status. To study patterns of TCR occurrence, a later analysis re-analyzed previously published TCR beta repertoires from around 670 donors and added high-resolution HLA genotyping. Rather than drawing on any new phenotypic data, the later analysis identified candidate immune exposures from TCR beta sequences and the way those sequences occurred across donors. In an earlier analysis of 500 to 650 of the donors, high-throughput TCR beta sequencing was used to judge whether each TCR beta V gene segment behaved as functional or pseudogenic. Donor age, sex, ethnicity and CMV serostatus were collected together with the repertoire data. A later genetic analysis took genome-wide SNP genotypes for about 65% of the 666 donors and used that subset as a discovery cohort. All discovery cohort repertoires had been generated on a single sequencing platform. HLA typing covered class I and class II loci at four-digit resolution. Typing coverage varied by locus: about 620-630 donors for A, B, C, DRB1 and DQB1; more than 500 for DQA1; about 570 for DPA1; more than 450 for DPB1. Because of strong linkage in the cohort, five DR-DQ haplotypes were treated as single units for association and clustering. On average, roughly 250,000 unique TCR beta nucleotide sequences were sequenced per donor among 398 genotyped donors of the cohort, with roughly 18% of those sequences being non-productive.

Libraries were built with the immunoSEQ multiplex PCR assay. A mixture of 60 forward primers for TCR Vbeta segments and 13 reverse primers for TCR Jbeta segments was used in the multiplex PCR. Amplification of the CDR3 region of rearranged TCR beta genes was performed with a multiplex PCR assay on genomic DNA. On the Illumina HiSeq System, the amplified TCR beta libraries were sequenced as 87-base-pair reads. For the original study's pipeline: A later analysis counted about 80 million unique TCR beta chains across the 690 or so repertoires, and 9 million to 14 million of these chains were shared by at least two donors. Raw reads were error-corrected and collapsed into unique sequences with a nearest-neighbor algorithm that merged closely related sequences to remove PCR and sequencing errors. V, D and J gene segments were assigned by aligning CDR3 sequences to IMGT reference sequences. For a sequence to be retained, a match of at least six nucleotides was required to both a V gene segment and a J gene segment. A rearrangement was called productive if the CDR3 had no stop codons and remained in frame with V and J, and every other rearrangement was called non-productive. Following IMGT convention, CDR3 was defined as the stretch from the second conserved V-encoded cysteine to the conserved J-encoded phenylalanine. The earlier analysis of a few hundred of the donors excluded sequences that lacked an unambiguous match to a single V gene segment. In an earlier analysis of approximately 560 of the donors, a V segment was called functional when productive rearrangements were above 56.7%, and segregating when the standard deviation between donors exceeded 5%. A statistical classification framework was developed to diagnose cytomegalovirus status using the catalog of TCR beta chain sequences. A later analysis assigned V and J genes by comparing TCR nucleotide sequences with IMGT/GENE-DB human TR gene sequences. Using the TCRdist pipeline, a later analysis assigned CDR3 sequences along with most-parsimonious VDJ recombination scenarios. In a later analysis, every TCR beta chain was defined by the combination of its CDR3 amino acid sequence and its V-gene family, and reads without a unique V-gene family were dropped. A later analysis removed roughly 590 highly shared, low-generation-probability nucleotide sequences to deal with suspected cross-contamination and a sequencing artifact. In a later analysis, a clonal expansion index was calculated for each public chain from normalized within-repertoire ranks of inferred template counts. Generation probabilities in a later analysis came from a VDJ recombination model fitted to out-of-frame rearrangements, and those results were checked against IGoR. In a later analysis, TCR-TCR, TCR-HLA and TCR-CMV co-occurrence was scored with hypergeometric tests, and a repertoire-size bias correction was applied to TCR pairs. To estimate false discovery rates, a later analysis permuted the HLA or CMV assignments 20 times. In a later analysis, co-occurring TCRs were grouped with DBSCAN, and TCRdist sequence similarity was added when clustering was performed within HLA-allele-positive subsets. Repertoires with fewer than 30,000 or more than 120,000 public chains were left out of co-occurrence clustering, as were five repertoires with anomalous nucleotide sharing. TCRdb took over this immuneACCESS table, retaining in-frame rearrangements with V and J assigned. Such tables are incomplete; in checked studies, under half of the missing clones stem from an unresolved V gene, and the remainder is unexplained. V, J and clone size are those of that table, while D and trimming were read from the DNA. The sample contains 150,000 or so clones, approximately 71% of them found a single time. The ten largest make up roughly 12% of the sample.

With regard to this clone: It lacks a known antigen. No clone much larger than this one lies a single base away; base qualities are absent.

The junction carries 14 bases between V and J, which are trimmed by 8 bases and 0 bases respectively. The germline V gene specifies MDHEN as CDR1 and SYDVKM as CDR2. From the cysteine through the phenylalanine, the CDR3 covers 15 amino acids. Here the CDR3 DNA is all that survives: 45 bases in frame from base 1. The cohort consisted of 650 to 850 healthy bone marrow donors. At the time of sampling, every cohort member was nominally healthy, though immune exposures that went unrecorded were likely present. The donor was CMV seropositive and was included in the group of 250 to 300 seropositive cohort members. A peripheral blood sample was collected from each donor, and TCR beta sequencing was performed on peripheral blood mononuclear cells. Genomic DNA extraction from the blood cell samples was performed with the Qiagen DNeasy Blood Extraction Kit. Findings and caveats that apply to the study as a whole: Presence/absence analyses assumed roughly uniform sequencing depth across donors, an assumption that may not hold. Correlated functional status among segregating V segments might reflect linkage disequilibrium, but an unknown experimental factor could not be ruled out. In the study, 150 to 200 TCR beta chains were listed as associated with cytomegalovirus. The sequencing pipeline was judged likely to have produced a cluster of highly shared sequence variants as a technical artifact. In a later genetic analysis, fewer N-insertions in productive TCRs were reported among donors in an Asian-associated ancestry cluster than the 666-donor mean. Only TCR beta chains were sequenced in this cohort, and the absence of alpha or paired-chain data limited detectable features. In an earlier analysis of approximately 590 of the donors, most TCR beta V segments appeared in productive rearrangements about 90% or about 30% of the time, broadly matching IMGT annotations. Most TCR sequences were observed very rarely across donors, whereas some public TCRs were present in many individuals. A later analysis found that HLA-associated TCR beta chains were more clonally expanded and had lower generation probabilities than equally common non-associated chains. A further reported finding was that TCR beta sequences accurately predicted the HLA-A and HLA-B alleles for most subjects in the first cohort. In a later analysis, several top co-occurrence clusters were reported to appear linked to parvovirus B19, influenza, CMV and Epstein-Barr virus. In both the original and validation cohorts, the classifier was reported to diagnose cytomegalovirus status with high specificity and sensitivity. The 87-base-pair reads could not distinguish some IMGT-functional V segments, including TRBV6-2 and TRBV6-3, so those segments were excluded. When HLA alleles, especially DR and DQ, strongly co-occurred, TCR associations were difficult to assign to individual alleles. According to a later analysis, TCR association rates differed among HLA loci, with DRB1 alleles showing the most associated TCRs and HLA-C alleles showing the fewest. According to a later analysis, most CMV-associated TCR beta chains appeared to be HLA-restricted, and the HLA associations seemed to be driven largely by CMV exposure. An association between a missense DCLRE1C variant and V-gene and J-gene trimming of TCR beta chains was found in a later genetic analysis and replicated in an independent cohort. Because HLA typing was unavailable for some donors at each locus, only the typed subset was used in association tests. According to the authors, the approach could potentially be generalized to other disease states and immunological phenotypes. Because counts were too low, about 18 rarely observed V segments, including chromosome 9 orphons, were excluded from the earlier analysis of about 500 of the donors. In a later analysis, some 18,000 TCR beta sequences were associated with specific HLA alleles at a false discovery rate of 0.05. A few of the identified cytomegalovirus-associated TCR beta chains were confirmed in vitro to be specific for cytomegalovirus antigens. CMV serostatus was the only immune exposure information available for the cohort.

The TCR sequence derives from a man aged 18-30 years in good health and CMV-seropositive. Sample: PBMCs. Here the chain combines TRBV28 and TRBJ2-1; the D gene assignment is ambiguous. The nucleotides are TGTGCCAGCTCGAACGGCGGAAGCTCCTACAATGAGCAGTTCTTC. This translates into CASSNGGSSYNEQFF.